The 13 T cell receptor beta chains given below trace back to one sample, sequenced in a study of blood T cell repertoires in COVID-19. TCRdb's table, derived via immunoSEQ multiplex PCR, lists solely in-frame clones and lacks some. The sample records approximately 240,000 clones, more than 80% being singletons. The sequenced sample was peripheral blood. The receptor set was obtained from a human donor in a cohort sampled during active COVID-19.

This rearrangement joins TRBV7-9 to TRBJ1-2; D is uncertain. Per the germline V gene, CDR1 is SEHNR and CDR2 is FQNEAQ (reference sequence). The V end was cut by 3 bases, the J end by 2 bases, with 16 bases between. The CDR3 has 16 amino acids. The CDR3 bases are TGTGCCAGCAGCTTTGGGTCGGAAGGAGGCAACTATGGCTACACCTTC. Its protein is CASSFGSEGGNYGYTF.

The rearrangement joins TRBV19 to TRBJ1-6; tentative D call: TRBD1 (6 bases). V lost 1 base and J 5 bases, leaving 6 bases between the germline ends. There are 14 residues in the CDR3. The germline gives CDR1 LNHDA, CDR2 SQIVND (reference sequence). CDR3 sequence reads: CASSIAGDNSPLHF. In nucleotides, the CDR3 is TGTGCCAGTAGTATAGCAGGGGATAATTCACCCCTCCACTTT.

This clone was seen only once. This chain connects TRBV5-1 to TRBJ2-5; D is possibly TRBD2 (6 bases). V lost 5 bases, J lost 4 bases, and 15 bases lay in between. Germline V gene data show CDR1 as SGHRS and CDR2 as YFSETQ. The CDR3 is 14 amino acids. CDR3 residues: CASSLTSLGETQYF. CDR3 DNA: TGCGCCAGCAGTTTGACTAGTTTAGGAGAGACCCAGTACTTC.

The rearrangement uses TRBV7-9 and TRBJ1-2, with TRBD1 identical over 8 bases. The CDR3 spans 15 residues. Trimming took 2 bases from V and 4 from J; bases not matched to a gene: 6. Germline V gives CDR1 SEHNR, CDR2 FQNEAQ (reference sequence). This chain's CDR3 is CASSLSAGGGYGYTF. CDR3 in DNA: TGTGCCAGCAGCTTAAGCGCAGGGGGCGGCTATGGCTACACCTTC.

This chain connects TRBV19 to TRBJ1-6; tentatively, D is TRBD1 (6 bases). Trimming removed 5 bases from V and 5 bases from J, with 16 bases in between. The CDR3 has 16 residues. Looked up from germline, CDR1 is LNHDA and CDR2 is SQIVND (reference sequence). CDR3 bases: TGTGCCAGTAGTCCCGTCCCAGGGGCAAATAATTCACCCCTCCACTTT. Residues: CASSPVPGANNSPLHF.

The rearrangement joins TRBV6-5 to TRBJ1-1, with 8 bases fitting TRBD1. V was clipped by 6 bases and J by 6 bases; unmatched bases: 3. The CDR3 consists of 12 residues. The germline gives CDR1 MNHEY, CDR2 SVGAGI. The CDR3 nucleotides read TGTGCCAGCAGGCAGGGGGCCGCTGAAGCTTTCTTT. Its translation is CASRQGAAEAFF.

The chain couples TRBV2 to TRBJ1-6; D gene unclear. CDR1 and CDR2 (germline): SNHLY, FYNNEI. The CDR3 is 13 amino acids. V was clipped by 7 bases and J by 4 bases, with 8 bases between them. Here the CDR3 reads CASNQAYNSPLHF. The CDR3 coding sequence is TGTGCCAGCAACCAGGCTTATAATTCACCCCTCCACTTT.

This clone was observed a single time. This chain links TRBV7-2 with TRBJ2-6; 7 bases are shared with TRBD2. Germline loops: CDR1 SGHTA, CDR2 FQGNSA. Trimming cost V 2 bases and J 4 bases; bases outside gene matches: 5. The CDR3 runs 16 residues. The CDR3 here is CASSLIGRGGANVLTF. The CDR3 bases are TGTGCCAGCAGCTTAATTGGGAGGGGAGGGGCCAACGTCCTGACTTTC.

The chain couples TRBV7-9 to TRBJ1-1; no clear D gene. In germline, CDR1 is SEHNR, CDR2 FQNEAQ (reference sequence). Trimming removed 0 bases at V and 4 bases at J, with 3 bases between. The CDR3 runs 12 residues. The CDR3 nucleotides read TGTGCCAGCAGCTTAGCGGCCACTGAAGCTTTCTTT. Translation gives CASSLAATEAFF.

This clone was found once. The chain carries TRBV12-3 or TRBV12-4 and TRBJ1-6, with a possible D match to TRBD1 (6 bases). The CDR3 is 13 residues long. V lost 5 bases to trimming and J lost 10 bases, with 12 bases between them. The CDR3 coding sequence is TGTGCCAGCAGTGATACAGGGTTCTCACCCCTCCACTTT. This encodes CASSDTGFSPLHF.

The chain couples TRBV21-1 to TRBJ2-7; TRBD2 is the table's D call and was not checked against the DNA. TRBV21-1 is an annotated pseudogene. This CDR3 is built from 17 residues. The CDR3 spells CASSKCSRASRSYEQYF. In nucleotides, the CDR3 is TGTGCCAGCAGCAAATGTTCGAGAGCTAGCAGATCCTACGAGCAGTACTTC.

This clone was found a few times. The chain is built from TRBV27 and TRBJ2-7; 7 bases map to TRBD1. The CDR3 sequence is 15 residues long. The ends lost 4 bases at V and 2 bases at J; junction bases unmatched: 8. Germline CDR1 is MNHEY and CDR2 is SMNVEV (reference sequence). The CDR3 loop reads CASSSKYRGAYEQYF. DNA of the CDR3: TGTGCCAGCAGTTCAAAATACAGGGGAGCCTACGAGCAGTACTTC.

The chain combines TRBV19 with TRBJ2-5, with 8 bases matching TRBD2. V lost 6 bases to trimming and J lost 5 bases; unmatched junction nucleotides: 11. This CDR3 comprises 15 residues. Germline V lookup: CDR1 LNHDA, CDR2 SQIVND (reference sequence). The CDR3 here is CASRTTGLVEETQYF. The DNA for the CDR3 is TGTGCCAGTAGGACGACGGGACTAGTCGAGGAGACCCAGTACTTC.